The next 10 T cell receptor beta chains were all read from a single sample in a study of T-cell reconstitution after alpha-beta-depleted transplantation in children. Using unique molecular identifiers, the investigators prepared the TCRbeta library. One entry per CDR3 protein results from TCRdb running MiXCR on the PCR reads. The sample lists about 58,000 distinct CDR3 sequences, 40% to 55% seen once, with roughly 98% in the top ten. The material sequenced was PBMCs, mostly from graft donor cells, taken 360 days after TCRalphabeta/CD19-depleted stem cell transplant. These receptors came from a male patient aged 10 to 17 who had a stem cell transplant for acute lymphoblastic leukemia, so the T cells may come from the graft donor.

The sample holds a few counts of this clonotype. The chain joins TRBV12-5 to TRBJ2-7; D is perhaps TRBD1 (5 bases). The CDR3 is 14 residues long. CDR1 is LGHNT and CDR2 is FRNRAP in the germline V gene. The V gene lost 2 bases and the J gene lost 4 bases, with 12 bases spanning the gap. The CDR3 DNA is TGTGCTAGTGGTTTGAGGCAGGGTGGATACGAGCAGTACTTC. Translating it yields CASGLRQGGYEQYF.

This clonotype was detected a few times. The genes are TRBV7-9 and TRBJ2-3; 8 positions match TRBD2. From germline, CDR1 is SEHNR and CDR2 FQNEAQ (reference sequence). CDR3 length: 14 residues. With 5 bases clipped from V and 1 base from J, the junction kept 2 bases outside the gene matches. The CDR3 sequence is CASSMTSGTDTQYF. The CDR3 DNA is TGTGCCAGCAGCATGACTAGCGGCACAGATACGCAGTATTTT.

This clonotype has just a few counts. The J gene is TRBJ2-1, the V gene TRBV5-5, with no clear D. The CDR3 covers 12 residues. The germline gives CDR1 SGHKS, CDR2 YYEKEE (reference sequence). V lost 0 bases to trimming and J lost 9 bases, with 7 bases between them. The CDR3: CASSLDGSEQFF. In DNA form, the CDR3 reads TGTGCCAGCAGCTTGGACGGCAGTGAGCAGTTCTTC.

The rearrangement links TRBV9 to TRBJ2-7; 10 bases fit TRBD1. V gave up 4 bases and J gave up 7 bases; unmatched junction bases: 5. CDR3 length: 13 residues. In germline, CDR1 is SGDLS, CDR2 YYNGEE. The chain's CDR3 is CASSSGTGEEQYF. Written as DNA, the CDR3 is TGTGCCAGCAGCTCCGGGACAGGGGAAGAGCAGTACTTC.

This clonotype appeared many times. This sequence joins TRBV29-1 and TRBJ2-7, with a possible D match to TRBD2 (7 bases). The CDR3 runs to 14 residues. Germline loops: CDR1 SQVTM, CDR2 ANQGSEA. Trimming removed 2 bases from V and 7 bases from J, with 18 bases in between. CDR3 in amino acids: CSVEWGAGVEEQYF. The CDR3 region has the DNA TGCAGCGTTGAATGGGGGGCGGGAGTAGAAGAGCAGTACTTC.

The chain recombines TRBV24-1 with TRBJ2-1; 9 nucleotides align to TRBD1. Germline trimming cut 1 base from V and 3 bases from J; bases unmatched to any gene: 9. This CDR3 has 18 amino acids. CDR1 and CDR2 from the germline V gene are KGHDR and SFDVKD. The CDR3 spells CATSDFRSGTGSYNEQFF. For the CDR3, the DNA is TGTGCCACCAGTGATTTTCGTTCCGGGACAGGGAGCTACAATGAGCAGTTCTTC.

The sample holds a few counts of this clonotype. V is TRBV4-1 and J is TRBJ2-1; D remains ambiguous. Germline CDR1 reads MGHRA; CDR2 reads YSYEKL. Trimming took off 2 bases at V and 6 bases at J, with 17 bases between the two ends. This CDR3 is 16 amino acids long. DNA of the CDR3: TGCGCCAGCAGCCAACGGCTAGAGAAAAGTTTCAATGAGCAGTTCTTC. It codes for CASSQRLEKSFNEQFF.

The chain uses TRBV12-3 or TRBV12-4 and TRBJ2-6; the D gene is possibly TRBD1 (6 bases). The V and J ends lost 6 bases and 2 bases respectively, with 8 bases between them. This CDR3 contains 14 residues. CDR3 loop: CASRSGAGANVLTF. The CDR3 nucleotides are TGTGCCAGCAGGTCAGGGGCTGGGGCCAACGTCCTGACTTTC.

This clonotype was detected a few times. The J gene is TRBJ2-7, the V gene TRBV6-1, with D possibly being TRBD1 or TRBD2 (5 bases each). Germline V gene sequence: CDR1 MNHNS, CDR2 SASEGT. CDR3 length equals 15 residues. The V end was cut by 4 bases, the J end by 5 bases, with 18 bases between. The CDR3 DNA follows: TGTGCCAGCAGTGCACTAGGGGCTCAAGGAGACGAGCAGTACTTC. Translation gives CASSALGAQGDEQYF.

The CDR3 region is CASSKLAGGNNEQFF. DNA of the CDR3: TGTGCCAGCAGTAAACTAGCGGGGGGAAACAATGAGCAGTTCTTC. The rearrangement uses TRBV12-3 or TRBV12-4 and TRBJ2-1, with 12 bases matching TRBD2. V shed 5 bases and J 5 bases; nucleotides not matched to a gene: 4. CDR3 length: 15 residues.